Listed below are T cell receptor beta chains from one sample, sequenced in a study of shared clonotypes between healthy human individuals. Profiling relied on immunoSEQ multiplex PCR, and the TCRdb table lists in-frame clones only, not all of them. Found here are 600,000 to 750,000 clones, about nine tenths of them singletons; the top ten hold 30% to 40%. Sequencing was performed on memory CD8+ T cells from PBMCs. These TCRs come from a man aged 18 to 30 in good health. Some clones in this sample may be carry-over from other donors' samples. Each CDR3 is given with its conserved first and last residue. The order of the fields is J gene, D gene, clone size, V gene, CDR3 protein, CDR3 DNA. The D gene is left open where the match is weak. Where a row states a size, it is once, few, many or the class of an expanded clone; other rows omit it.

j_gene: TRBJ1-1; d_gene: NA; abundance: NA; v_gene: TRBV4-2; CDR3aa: CASSQVAGRRTEAFF; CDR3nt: TGTGCCAGCAGCCAAGTCGCAGGGCGGAGGACTGAAGCTTTCTTT
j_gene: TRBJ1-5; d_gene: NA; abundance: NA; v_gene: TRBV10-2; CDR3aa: CASSEASRSQPQHF; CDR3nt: TGCGCCAGCAGTGAAGCCTCACGGAGTCAGCCCCAGCATTTT
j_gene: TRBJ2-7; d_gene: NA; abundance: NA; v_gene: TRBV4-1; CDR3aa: CASSQVQGISYEQYF; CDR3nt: TGCGCCAGCAGCCAAGTGCAGGGGATATCCTACGAGCAGTACTTC
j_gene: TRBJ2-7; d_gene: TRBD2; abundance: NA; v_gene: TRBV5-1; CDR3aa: CASSPRLAGEYEQYF; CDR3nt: TGCGCCAGCAGCCCCAGACTAGCGGGAGAGTACGAGCAGTACTTC
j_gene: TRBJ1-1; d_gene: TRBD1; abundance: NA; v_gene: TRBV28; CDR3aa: CASSWDPGTGGTEAFF; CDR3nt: TGTGCCAGCAGTTGGGATCCCGGGACAGGGGGCACTGAAGCTTTCTTT
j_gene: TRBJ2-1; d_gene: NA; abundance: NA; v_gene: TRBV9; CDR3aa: CASSRGNPYNEQFF; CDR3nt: TGTGCCAGCAGCCGGGGGAATCCCTACAATGAGCAGTTCTTC
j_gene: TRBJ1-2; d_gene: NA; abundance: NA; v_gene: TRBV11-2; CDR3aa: CASSLEGGRNYGYTF; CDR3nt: TGTGCCAGCAGCCTTGAAGGAGGGAGGAACTATGGCTACACCTTC
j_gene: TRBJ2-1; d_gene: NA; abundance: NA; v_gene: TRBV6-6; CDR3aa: CASRWVADGGNEQFF; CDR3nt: TGTGCCAGCAGGTGGGTAGCGGATGGGGGCAATGAGCAGTTCTTC
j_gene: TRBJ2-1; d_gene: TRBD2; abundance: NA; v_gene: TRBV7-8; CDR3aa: CASSLYFLGGRGHNEQFF; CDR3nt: TGTGCCAGCAGCTTATACTTTCTAGGCGGGAGGGGTCACAATGAGCAGTTCTTC
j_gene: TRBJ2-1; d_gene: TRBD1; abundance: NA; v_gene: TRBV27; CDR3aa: CASRTGAVNNEQFF; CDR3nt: TGTGCCAGCAGGACAGGGGCCGTCAACAATGAGCAGTTCTTC
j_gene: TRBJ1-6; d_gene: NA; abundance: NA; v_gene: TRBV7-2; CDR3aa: CASSLRRGRLDSPLHF; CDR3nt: TGTGCCAGCAGCTTACGGCGGGGCAGGCTAGATTCACCCCTCCACTTT
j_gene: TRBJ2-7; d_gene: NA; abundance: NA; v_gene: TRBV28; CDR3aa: CASSYSGQEQYF; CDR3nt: TGTGCCAGCAGTTATTCTGGACAGGAGCAGTACTTC
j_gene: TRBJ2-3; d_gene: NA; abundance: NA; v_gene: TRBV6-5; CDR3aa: CASSYRGGDTQYF; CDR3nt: TGTGCCAGCAGTTACAGGGGGGGAGATACGCAGTATTTT
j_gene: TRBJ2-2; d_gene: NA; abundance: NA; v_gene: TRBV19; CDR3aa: CASSIKGFLNTGELFF; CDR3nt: TGTGCCAGTAGTATAAAGGGATTCCTTAACACCGGGGAGCTGTTTTTT
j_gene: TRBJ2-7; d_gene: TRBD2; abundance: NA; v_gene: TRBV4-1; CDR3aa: CASSLGLAGTYEQYF; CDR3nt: TGCGCCAGCAGCCTCGGACTAGCGGGTACCTACGAGCAGTACTTC
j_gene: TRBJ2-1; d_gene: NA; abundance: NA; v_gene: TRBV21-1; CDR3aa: CASSNGRADPSDEQFF; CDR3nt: TGTGCCAGCAGCAATGGGCGGGCAGACCCTTCGGATGAGCAGTTCTTC
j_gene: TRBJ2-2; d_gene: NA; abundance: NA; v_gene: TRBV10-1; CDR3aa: CASSANTNTGELFF; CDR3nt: TGCGCCAGCAGTGCAAACACCAACACCGGGGAGCTGTTTTTT
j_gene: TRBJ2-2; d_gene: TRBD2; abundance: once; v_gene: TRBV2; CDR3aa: CASNPGGGNTGELFF; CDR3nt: TGTGCCAGCAACCCCGGGGGGGGGAACACCGGGGAGCTGTTTTTT
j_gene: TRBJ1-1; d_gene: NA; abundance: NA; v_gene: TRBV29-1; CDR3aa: CSVVLVMNTEAFF; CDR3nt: TGCAGCGTTGTCTTAGTCATGAACACTGAAGCTTTCTTT
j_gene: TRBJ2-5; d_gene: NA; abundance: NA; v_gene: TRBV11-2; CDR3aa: CASDRKGGTQYF; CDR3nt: TGTGCCAGTGACCGGAAGGGAGGGACCCAGTACTTC
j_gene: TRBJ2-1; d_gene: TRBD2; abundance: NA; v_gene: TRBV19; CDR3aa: CASSLAGGPYNEQFF; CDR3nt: TGTGCCAGTAGTTTAGCGGGAGGGCCTTACAATGAGCAGTTCTTC
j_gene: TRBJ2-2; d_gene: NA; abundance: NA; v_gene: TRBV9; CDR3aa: CASSVLGTGELFF; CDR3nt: TGTGCCAGCAGCGTCCTAGGCACCGGGGAGCTGTTTTTT
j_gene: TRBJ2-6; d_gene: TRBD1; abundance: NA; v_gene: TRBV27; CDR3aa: CASRTGTGPFGANVLTF; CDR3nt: TGTGCCAGCAGAACCGGGACAGGTCCCTTTGGGGCCAACGTCCTGACTTTC